The clone carrying this T cell receptor beta chain has a count of ten or more. The source of the sample is a study of CD8 T cells in ankylosing spondylitis. TCRdb fed the 5' RACE reads into MiXCR, producing one record per CDR3 protein. The sample holds approximately 38,000 distinct CDR3 sequences, 2.7% seen once. The germline V gene has CDR1 SGDLS and CDR2 YYNGEE. Trimming took 0 bases from V and 6 from J, leaving 18 bases between them. CDR3 length: 16 amino acids. The chain recombines TRBV9 with TRBJ1-2, with a weak D call TRBD1 (6 bases). What was sequenced was blood, either unsorted or a sorted T cell fraction (not recorded which). This TCR was recovered from a male donor with ankylosing spondylitis or in good health (not recorded which). The CDR3 nucleotides read TGTGCCAGCAGCGTAGAGTTTGCTGGGGGCGCGGATGGCTACACCTTC. Protein product: CASSVEFAGGADGYTF.